The 25 T cell receptor beta chains below all came from one sample that was sequenced in a study of blood T cell repertoires in COVID-19. Repertoires were generated with immunoSEQ multiplex PCR, while TCRdb's copy carries only in-frame clones and drops some. The sample yields 350,000 or so clones, 88% seen once. Sequencing was carried out using PBMCs or T cells enriched from blood (not recorded which). The receptor set was obtained from a young woman who had been exposed to COVID-19.

This clone was recorded only once. The DNA for the CDR3 is TGTGCCACCGGGAAGGGGGAGACCCAGTACTTC. Translating it yields CATGKGETQYF. V and J are TRBV24-1 and TRBJ2-5; weak D call: TRBD1 (5 bases). Germline V gene lookup returns CDR1 KGHDR and CDR2 SFDVKD. CDR3 length equals 11 residues. With 9 bases removed from V and 5 bases from J, the gap between germline ends came to 9 bases.

The chain is built from TRBV29-1 and TRBJ2-7, with a weak D call TRBD1 (6 bases). Germline V gene lookup returns CDR1 SQVTM and CDR2 ANQGSEA. This CDR3 is built from 12 residues. The V and J ends lost 5 bases and 0 bases respectively, with 8 bases between them. The CDR3, as DNA: TGCAGCGTTCGGACAGACTCCTACGAGCAGTACTTC. Its protein is CSVRTDSYEQYF.

Written as DNA, the CDR3 is TGCGCCAGCAGCCCCTCGGGGAGTTTCAACGAGCAGTACTTC. It encodes CASSPSGSFNEQYF. The J gene is TRBJ2-7, the V gene TRBV5-1; D perhaps matches TRBD2 (5 bases). V was trimmed by 4 bases and J by 5 bases, leaving 16 bases between them. CDR3 length equals 14 residues. The V gene's germline CDR1 is SGHRS and CDR2 YFSETQ. The full variable domain, rest sourced from reference TRBV5-1 and TRBJ2-7, is KAGVTQTPRYLIKTRGQQVTLSCSPISGHRSVSWYQQTPGQGLQFLFEYFSETQRNKGNFPGRFSGRQFSNSRSEMNVSTLELGDSALYLCASSPSGSFNEQYFGPGTRLTVT.

V and J are TRBV7-3 and TRBJ1-1; D is uncertain. The CDR3 covers 18 residues. V lost 5 bases and J 1 base, leaving 23 bases between the germline ends. Germline V gene data show CDR1 as SGHTA and CDR2 as FQGTGA. CDR3 residues: CASSTRGGSLDPNTEAFF. The CDR3 DNA reads TGTGCCAGCAGCACCCGGGGAGGGTCCTTAGACCCGAACACTGAAGCTTTCTTT.

The chain carries TRBV7-6 and TRBJ2-7; 10 bases match TRBD1. The germline CDR1 and CDR2 sequences are SGHVS and FNYEAQ. CDR3 size: 16 residues. The V segment lost 5 bases and the J segment 3 bases; nucleotides outside the gene matches: 10. CDR3 sequence: CASSHGVRTGGYEQYF. DNA of the CDR3: TGTGCCAGCAGCCACGGAGTAAGGACAGGGGGCTACGAGCAGTACTTC. Full variable domain (remainder filled in from reference TRBV7-6 and TRBJ2-7): GAGVSQSPRYKVTKRGQDVALRCDPISGHVSLYWYRQALGQGPEFLTYFNYEAQQDKSGLPNDRFSAERPEGSISTLTIQRTEQRDSAMYRCASSHGVRTGGYEQYFGPGTRLTVT.

The chain is built from TRBV28 and TRBJ1-1, with TRBD1 matching 11 bases. Unmatched junction bases numbered 0, after V lost 6 bases and J lost 6 bases. This CDR3 has 12 residues. The V gene's germline CDR1 is MDHEN and CDR2 SYDVKM. CDR3 amino acids: CASRGQGAEAFF. In DNA, the CDR3 is TGTGCCAGCAGGGGACAGGGGGCTGAAGCTTTCTTT.

The rearrangement joins TRBV12-3 or TRBV12-4 to TRBJ2-1; weak D call: TRBD1 (6 bases). The CDR3 totals 12 residues. With 5 bases removed from V and 8 bases from J, the gap between germline ends came to 10 bases. CDR3 in DNA: TGTGCCAGCAGTGGATCAGGGGATGAGCAGTTCTTC. Protein product: CASSGSGDEQFF.

The chain couples TRBV5-1 to TRBJ1-1, with D unclear. The CDR3 consists of 15 residues. Germline values: CDR1 SGHRS, CDR2 YFSETQ. With 0 bases removed from V and 3 bases from J, the gap between germline ends came to 12 bases. The CDR3 protein is CASSLEGGGDTEAFF. As DNA, the CDR3 is TGCGCCAGCAGCTTGGAAGGAGGCGGGGACACTGAAGCTTTCTTT.

The chain joins TRBV28 to TRBJ1-1; 7 bases are a match to TRBD1. The J segment lost 0 bases and the V segment lost 2 bases, leaving 6 bases of the junction unmatched. Germline V CDR1 and CDR2: MDHEN, SYDVKM. This CDR3 is built from 16 residues. The CDR3 nucleotides read TGTGCCAGCAGTTTACCCTTGGACAGGATGAACACTGAAGCTTTCTTT. As protein: CASSLPLDRMNTEAFF.

This rearrangement joins TRBV5-4 to TRBJ2-5, with 11 bases fitting TRBD2. The CDR3 runs to 18 residues. Trimming removed 5 bases from V and 5 bases from J; junction bases left unmatched: 17. Germline V gene data show CDR1 as SGHNT and CDR2 as YYREEE (reference sequence). CDR3 sequence: CASSPFVGTSGLRETQYF. CDR3 nucleotide sequence: TGTGCCAGCAGTCCCTTCGTTGGGACTAGCGGCCTCCGGGAGACCCAGTACTTC.

CDR3 region: CATRTGGSYEQYF. CDR3 nucleotide sequence: TGTGCCACTAGGACAGGGGGCTCCTACGAGCAGTACTTC. The rearrangement joins TRBV10-3 to TRBJ2-7, with TRBD1 matching 10 bases. Germline CDR1 is ENHRY and CDR2 is SYGVKD. Trimming took 10 bases from V and 0 from J; bases not matched to a gene: 3. The CDR3 contains 13 residues.

There are a few counts of this clone. The V gene is TRBV6-5, the J gene TRBJ1-2; 9 bases agree with TRBD1. The CDR3 is made up of 13 amino acids. V shed 9 bases and J 4 bases; nucleotides not matched to a gene: 6. CDR1 and CDR2 from the germline V gene are MNHEY and SVGAGI. CDR3 sequence reads: CASTGGKGYGYTF. The CDR3 DNA follows: TGTGCCAGTACAGGGGGCAAGGGCTATGGCTACACCTTC.

V and J are TRBV18 and TRBJ1-6; unclear D gene. V lost 3 bases, J lost 7 bases, and 19 bases lay in between. The CDR3 covers 17 residues. Germline CDR1 reads KGHSH; CDR2 reads LQKENI. DNA for the CDR3: TGTGCCAGCTCACCCATGCCAATCCGGGGTGACAATTCACCCCTCCACTTT. Translated: CASSPMPIRGDNSPLHF. The full variable domain, rest sourced from reference TRBV18 and TRBJ1-6, is NAGVMQNPRHLVRRRGQEARLRCSPMKGHSHVYWYRQLPEEGLKFMVYLQKENIIDESGMPKERFSAEFPKEGPSILRIQQVVRGDSAAYFCASSPMPIRGDNSPLHFGNGTRLTVT.

The genes are TRBV20-1 and TRBJ2-3; D perhaps matches TRBD2 (5 bases). CDR1 is DFQATT, CDR2 SNEGSKA, per germline (reference sequence). V was clipped by 3 bases and J by 6 bases, with 7 bases between them. The CDR3 length is 11 residues. The CDR3 coding sequence is TGCAGTGCTAGGGGCGGGGATACGCAGTATTTT. This sequence encodes CSARGGDTQYF.

The V gene is TRBV25-1, the J gene TRBJ2-5; 8 bases are a match to TRBD2. This CDR3 contains 12 residues. V lost 4 bases and J lost 9; bases outside the gene matches: 4. Germline V lookup: CDR1 MGHDK, CDR2 SYGVNS. In DNA form, the CDR3 reads TGTGCCAGCAGTGCGGGAGGGCCGGCCCAGTACTTC. Encoded protein: CASSAGGPAQYF.

This chain links TRBV6-5 with TRBJ2-7; D unresolved. Germline V lookup: CDR1 MNHEY, CDR2 SVGAGI. Trimming took 1 base from V and 5 from J, leaving 3 bases between them. This CDR3 is 11 amino acids long. CDR3 in amino acids: CASSYLNEQYF. The CDR3 DNA is TGTGCCAGCAGTTACTTAAACGAGCAGTACTTC.

About this clone: Sequence at one end of the junction differs from germline and may be a read error. The CDR3 region has the DNA TGTGCTAGTGGCTTGGACACTACACGAAGCAATCAGCCCCAGCATTTT. Translated, it gives CASGLDTTRSNQPQHF. The chain links TRBV12-5 to TRBJ1-5; a weak D match, TRBD1 (5 bases). The CDR3 has 16 amino acids. The germline V gene has CDR1 LGHNT and CDR2 FRNRAP.

The chain carries TRBV6-4 and TRBJ1-3, with TRBD1 matching over 8 bases. The CDR3 has 17 residues. With 3 bases clipped from V and 0 bases from J, the junction kept 7 bases outside the gene matches. The germline V gene has CDR1 MRHNA and CDR2 SNTAGT. CDR3 sequence (DNA): TGTGCCAGCAGTGAGACTCCAGGGGGCAGCTCTGGAAACACCATATATTTT. This gives the protein CASSETPGGSSGNTIYF.

V gene TRBV7-2 combines with J gene TRBJ2-1; 7 nucleotides line up with TRBD2. CDR1 is SGHTA, CDR2 FQGNSA, per germline. The CDR3 is made up of 17 amino acids. Trimming cost V 2 bases and J 0 bases; bases outside gene matches: 7. The CDR3 spells CASSLTVGGSSYNEQFF. For the CDR3, the DNA is TGTGCCAGCAGCTTAACTGTGGGAGGGTCCTCCTACAATGAGCAGTTCTTC.

The chain carries TRBV6-5 and TRBJ2-7; 8 bases map to TRBD1. V lost 3 bases to trimming and J lost 5 bases; unmatched junction nucleotides: 9. Germline V gene lookup returns CDR1 MNHEY and CDR2 SVGAGI. There are 15 residues in the CDR3. CDR3 loop: CASSYSGQGAHEQYF. DNA for the CDR3: TGTGCCAGCAGTTATTCCGGACAGGGTGCCCACGAGCAGTACTTC.

The chain employs TRBV9 and TRBJ1-2; tentatively, D is TRBD1 (6 bases). Germline V gene sequence: CDR1 SGDLS, CDR2 YYNGEE. The CDR3 totals 13 residues. The V gene lost 0 bases and the J gene lost 8 bases, with 11 bases spanning the gap. The CDR3 protein is CASSVDAGDGYTF. The CDR3 DNA reads TGTGCCAGCAGCGTAGATGCAGGGGACGGCTACACCTTC.

Only one count was recorded for this clone. The V gene is TRBV7-9, the J gene TRBJ2-7, with TRBD2 identical over 8 bases. The V gene end was trimmed by 1 base and the J gene end by 0 bases; junction bases not matched to a gene: 2. CDR1 SEHNR and CDR2 FQNEAQ come from the germline V gene (reference sequence). CDR3 size: 15 residues. Here the CDR3 DNA reads TGTGCCAGCAGCTTAGAGGGACTAGGCTCCTACGAGCAGTACTTC. It specifies CASSLEGLGSYEQYF.

This sequence joins TRBV18 and TRBJ1-5; no reliable D call. Germline values: CDR1 KGHSH, CDR2 LQKENI. The CDR3 extends over 16 amino acids. V gave up 8 bases and J gave up 0 bases, with 17 bases separating them. Here the CDR3 reads CASRPGEADSNQPQHF. As DNA, the CDR3 is TGTGCCAGCCGCCCCGGGGAGGCGGATAGCAATCAGCCCCAGCATTTT.

The genes are TRBV27 and TRBJ2-7; D might be TRBD2 (5 bases). The CDR3 runs 11 residues. Germline V gene lookup returns CDR1 MNHEY and CDR2 SMNVEV (reference sequence). Trimming stripped 7 bases from V and 7 bases from J, with 11 bases between. CDR3 sequence reads: CASTARGEQYF. DNA of the CDR3: TGTGCCAGCACGGCCCGGGGTGAGCAGTACTTC.

This chain links TRBV5-4 with TRBJ2-1; the D gene is possibly TRBD2 (6 bases). The V and J ends lost 4 bases and 8 bases respectively, with 22 bases between them. Per the germline V gene, CDR1 is SGHNT and CDR2 is YYREEE (reference sequence). The CDR3 covers 16 residues. CDR3 sequence: CASSLSRGGWGDEQFF. The CDR3 coding sequence is TGTGCCAGCAGCCTCTCACGGGGCGGTTGGGGGGATGAGCAGTTCTTC.